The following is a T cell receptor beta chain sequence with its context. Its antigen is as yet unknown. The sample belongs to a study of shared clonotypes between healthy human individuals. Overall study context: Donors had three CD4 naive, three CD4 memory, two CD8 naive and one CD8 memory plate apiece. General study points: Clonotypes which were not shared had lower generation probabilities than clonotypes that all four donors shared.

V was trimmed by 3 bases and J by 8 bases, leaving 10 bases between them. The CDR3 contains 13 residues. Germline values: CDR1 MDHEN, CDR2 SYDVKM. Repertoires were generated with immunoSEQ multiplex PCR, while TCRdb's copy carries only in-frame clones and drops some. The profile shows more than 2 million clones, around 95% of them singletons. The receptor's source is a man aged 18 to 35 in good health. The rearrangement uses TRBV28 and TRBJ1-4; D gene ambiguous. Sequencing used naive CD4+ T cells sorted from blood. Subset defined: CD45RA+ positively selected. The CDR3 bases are TGTGCCAGCAGTTTGGGCTCTAGAGAAAAACTGTTTTTT. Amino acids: CASSLGSREKLFF. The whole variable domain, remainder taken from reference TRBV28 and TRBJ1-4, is DVKVTQSSRYLVKRTGEKVFLECVQDMDHENMFWYRQDPGLGLRLIYFSYDVKMKEKGDIPEGYSVSREKKERFSLILESASTNQTSMYLCASSLGSREKLFFGSGTQLSVL.